This is a list of T cell receptor beta chains from one sample in a study of T cell responses to AZD1222 COVID-19 vaccine. Assay: immunoSEQ multiplex PCR; the TCRdb copy retains only in-frame clones and omits some. The repertoire has 180,000 or so clones, approximately 95% of them found once; the top ten carry roughly 1%. This material consisted of peripheral blood, taken 28 days after the second AZD1222 dose. All receptors come from an adult who received the AZD1222 COVID-19 vaccine. Both conserved end residues are part of each CDR3. The D gene is left open where the match is weak. Clone size appears in some rows only: once, few, many, or a class for an expanded clone.

TRBJ1-6	NA	NA	TRBV6-5	CASSYADLPGPLHF	TGTGCCAGCAGTTACGCGGACCTACCCGGACCCCTCCACTTT
TRBJ1-3	NA	NA	TRBV4-3	CASSQEPPGEISGNTIYF	TGCGCCAGCAGCCAAGAGCCCCCAGGGGAAATCTCTGGAAACACCATATATTTT
TRBJ2-1	TRBD2	NA	TRBV7-8	CASSLARGGGLPNNEQFF	TGTGCCAGCAGCTTAGCGCGGGGCGGGGGGCTTCCCAACAATGAGCAGTTCTTC
TRBJ2-7	TRBD2	NA	TRBV27	CASKTSGDSYEQYF	TGTGCCAGCAAAACTAGCGGGGACTCCTACGAGCAGTACTTC
TRBJ1-1	NA	NA	TRBV4-1	CASSQSANEAFF	TGCGCCAGCAGCCAATCTGCTAACGAAGCTTTCTTT
TRBJ1-2	NA	NA	TRBV18	CASSDTSYGYTF	TGTGCCAGCTCGGACACCTCCTATGGCTACACCTTC
TRBJ1-6	NA	NA	TRBV2	CASTPRVPNSPLHF	TGTGCCAGCACCCCCCGGGTGCCGAATTCACCCCTCCACTTT
TRBJ1-3	NA	NA	TRBV23-1	CASSPWTVGNTIYF	TGCGCCAGCAGTCCATGGACAGTAGGAAACACCATATATTTT
TRBJ1-2	NA	NA	TRBV19	CASSMYTGANYGYTF	TGTGCCAGTAGTATGTATACAGGAGCTAACTATGGCTACACCTTC
TRBJ2-7	NA	NA	TRBV7-2	CASSLAGYSYEQYF	TGTGCCAGCAGCTTAGCCGGGTACTCCTACGAGCAGTACTTC
TRBJ1-5	NA	few	TRBV5-1	CASSVGGEGQPQHF	TGCGCCAGCAGCGTAGGGGGAGAGGGCCAGCCCCAGCATTTT
TRBJ1-1	TRBD1	once	TRBV6-5	CASIGTEGRAFF	TGTGCCAGCATCGGGACAGAAGGACGAGCTTTCTTT
TRBJ1-2	NA	NA	TRBV2	CASTEGRGGYTF	TGTGCCAGCACCGAAGGGCGAGGGGGCTACACCTTC
TRBJ1-2	NA	NA	TRBV20-1	CSARWQYGYTF	TGCAGTGCTAGATGGCAATACGGCTACACCTTC
TRBJ2-6	NA	NA	TRBV28	CASRSGGLSGANVLTF	TGTGCCAGCAGATCGGGGGGCCTCTCTGGGGCCAACGTCCTGACTTTC
TRBJ2-3	NA	NA	TRBV10-3	CAISDGYDTQYF	TGTGCCATCAGTGATGGGTACGATACGCAGTATTTT
TRBJ1-3	NA	NA	TRBV18	CASSIQGSGNTIYF	TGTGCCAGCTCAATACAGGGCTCTGGAAACACCATATATTTT
TRBJ1-1	TRBD1	NA	TRBV6-1	CASSDGDRNTEAFF	TGTGCCAGCAGTGACGGGGACAGGAACACTGAAGCTTTCTTT
TRBJ2-3	NA	once	TRBV5-1	CASSKGQSGGTDTQYF	TGCGCCAGCAGCAAGGGACAATCTGGGGGCACAGATACGCAGTATTTT
TRBJ2-1	NA	NA	TRBV5-5	CASSSLGFLSVF	TGTGCCAGCAGCTCGTTGGGATTTCTCTCGGTCTTC
TRBJ2-7	NA	NA	TRBV7-8	CASSLGSGEQYF	TGTGCCAGCAGCTTAGGTTCGGGCGAGCAGTACTTC
TRBJ1-1	NA	NA	TRBV12-3/TRBV12-4	CASRRELNTEAFF	TGTGCCAGCAGGCGGGAGCTGAACACTGAAGCTTTCTTT
TRBJ2-7	NA	few	TRBV2	CASSEVAYEQYF	TGTGCCAGCAGTGAAGTGGCCTACGAGCAGTACTTC
TRBJ1-1	NA	NA	TRBV2	CASSGQRNTEAFF	TGTGCCAGCAGTGGACAGCGGAACACTGAAGCTTTCTTT
TRBJ2-7	NA	NA	TRBV2	CASRNGLSYEQYF	TGTGCCAGCAGAAACGGACTATCATACGAGCAGTACTTC
TRBJ1-4	NA	NA	TRBV9	CASSPTPSTGGEKLFF	TGTGCCAGCAGCCCTACCCCGTCGACAGGAGGTGAAAAACTGTTTTTT